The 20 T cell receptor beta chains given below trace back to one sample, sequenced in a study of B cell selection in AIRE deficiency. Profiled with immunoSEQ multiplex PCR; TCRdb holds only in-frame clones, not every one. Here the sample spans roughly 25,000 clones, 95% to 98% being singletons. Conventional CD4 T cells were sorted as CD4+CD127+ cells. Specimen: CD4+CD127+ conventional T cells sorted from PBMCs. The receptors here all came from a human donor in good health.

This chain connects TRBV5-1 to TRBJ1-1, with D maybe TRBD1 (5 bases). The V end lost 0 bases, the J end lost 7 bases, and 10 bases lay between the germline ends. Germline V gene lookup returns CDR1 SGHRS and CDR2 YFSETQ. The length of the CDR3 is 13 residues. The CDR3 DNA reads TGCGCCAGCAGCTTGGACCCTCAGGGTGAAGCTTTCTTT. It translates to CASSLDPQGEAFF.

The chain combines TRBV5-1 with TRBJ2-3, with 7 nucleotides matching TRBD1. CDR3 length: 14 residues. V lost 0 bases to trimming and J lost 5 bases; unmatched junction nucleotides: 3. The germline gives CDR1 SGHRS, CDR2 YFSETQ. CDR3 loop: CASSLVQGEDTQYF. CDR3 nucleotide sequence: TGCGCCAGCAGCTTGGTCCAGGGGGAAGATACGCAGTATTTT.

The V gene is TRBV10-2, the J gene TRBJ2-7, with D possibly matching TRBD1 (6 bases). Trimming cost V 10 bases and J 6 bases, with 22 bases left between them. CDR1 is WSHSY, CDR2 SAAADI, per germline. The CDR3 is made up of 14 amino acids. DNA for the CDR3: TGCGCCACCTACAGAGGTACAGGGTTTGGCGAGCAGTACTTC. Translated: CATYRGTGFGEQYF.

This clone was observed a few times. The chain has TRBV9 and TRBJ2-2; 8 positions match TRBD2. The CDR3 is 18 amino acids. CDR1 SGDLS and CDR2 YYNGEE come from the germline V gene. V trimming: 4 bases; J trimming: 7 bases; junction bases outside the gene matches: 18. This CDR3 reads CASSPRSTPGLGIGELFF. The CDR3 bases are TGTGCCAGCAGCCCCCGTAGTACTCCGGGACTAGGGATCGGGGAGCTGTTTTTT.

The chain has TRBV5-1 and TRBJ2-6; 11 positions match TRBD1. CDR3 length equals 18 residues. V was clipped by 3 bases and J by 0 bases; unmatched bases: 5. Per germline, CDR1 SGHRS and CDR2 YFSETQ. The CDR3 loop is CASSSRTGGPSGANVLTF. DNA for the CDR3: TGCGCCAGCAGCTCCCGGACAGGGGGCCCCTCTGGGGCCAACGTCCTGACTTTC.

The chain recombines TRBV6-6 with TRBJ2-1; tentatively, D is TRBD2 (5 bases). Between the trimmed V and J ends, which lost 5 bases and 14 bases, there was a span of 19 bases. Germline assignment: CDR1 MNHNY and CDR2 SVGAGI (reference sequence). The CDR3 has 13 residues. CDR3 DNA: TGTGCCAGCAGTATGGCTGGAGCGGCCGGGGAGTTCTTC. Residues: CASSMAGAAGEFF.

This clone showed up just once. The CDR3 bases are TGTGCCAGCAGTTTTGGGGGAAGGGAGACCCAGTACTTC. Translated: CASSFGGRETQYF. The chain joins TRBV27 to TRBJ2-5; D may correspond to TRBD1 or TRBD2 (5 bases each). Deletions cut 3 bases from V and 5 bases from J, with 10 bases between. This CDR3 contains 13 residues. Germline V gene sequence: CDR1 MNHEY, CDR2 SMNVEV (reference sequence).

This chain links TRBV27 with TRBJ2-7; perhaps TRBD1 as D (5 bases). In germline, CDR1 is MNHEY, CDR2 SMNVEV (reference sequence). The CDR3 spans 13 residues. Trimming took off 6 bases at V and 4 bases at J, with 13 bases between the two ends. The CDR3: CASSSFQGYEQYF. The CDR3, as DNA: TGTGCCAGCAGCTCTTTCCAGGGTTACGAGCAGTACTTC.

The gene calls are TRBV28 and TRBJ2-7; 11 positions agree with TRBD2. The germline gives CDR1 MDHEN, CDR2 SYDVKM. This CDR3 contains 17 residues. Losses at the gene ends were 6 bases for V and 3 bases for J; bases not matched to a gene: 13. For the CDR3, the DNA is TGTGCCAGCAGCCCCCTTCCGGGACTAGCGGAGTTCTACGAGCAGTACTTC. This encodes CASSPLPGLAEFYEQYF.

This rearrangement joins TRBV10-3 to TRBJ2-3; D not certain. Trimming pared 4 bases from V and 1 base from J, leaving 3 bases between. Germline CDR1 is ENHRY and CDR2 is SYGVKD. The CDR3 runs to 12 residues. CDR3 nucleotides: TGTGCCATCAGTGGGGGCACAGATACGCAGTATTTT. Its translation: CAISGGTDTQYF.

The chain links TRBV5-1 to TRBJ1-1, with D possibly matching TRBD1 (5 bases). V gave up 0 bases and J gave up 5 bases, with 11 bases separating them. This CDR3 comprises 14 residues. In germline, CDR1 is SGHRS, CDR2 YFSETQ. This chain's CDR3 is CASSLVGVGTEAFF. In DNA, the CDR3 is TGCGCCAGCAGCTTGGTAGGGGTGGGAACTGAAGCTTTCTTT.

The CDR3 loop is CASSQDRQGISYEQYF. CDR3 sequence (DNA): TGTGCCAGCAGCCAAGATAGGCAGGGTATCTCCTACGAGCAGTACTTC. This chain joins TRBV4-2 and TRBJ2-7, with D possibly TRBD1 on 5 matching bases. The CDR3 runs to 16 residues. The germline CDR1 and CDR2 sequences are LGHNA and YNFKEQ. V was pared by 0 bases and J by 0 bases, with 12 bases between.

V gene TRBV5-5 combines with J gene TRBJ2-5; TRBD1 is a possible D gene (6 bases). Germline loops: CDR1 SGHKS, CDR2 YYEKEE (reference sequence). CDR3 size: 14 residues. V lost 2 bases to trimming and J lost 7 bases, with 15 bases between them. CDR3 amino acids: CASSLDTGPRTQYF. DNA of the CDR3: TGTGCCAGCAGCTTAGATACAGGGCCTCGGACCCAGTACTTC.

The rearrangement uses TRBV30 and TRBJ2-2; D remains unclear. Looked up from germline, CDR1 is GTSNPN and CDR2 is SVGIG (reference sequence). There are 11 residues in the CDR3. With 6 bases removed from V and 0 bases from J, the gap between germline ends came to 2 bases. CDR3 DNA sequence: TGTGCCTGTGCGAACACCGGGGAGCTGTTTTTT. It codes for CACANTGELFF.

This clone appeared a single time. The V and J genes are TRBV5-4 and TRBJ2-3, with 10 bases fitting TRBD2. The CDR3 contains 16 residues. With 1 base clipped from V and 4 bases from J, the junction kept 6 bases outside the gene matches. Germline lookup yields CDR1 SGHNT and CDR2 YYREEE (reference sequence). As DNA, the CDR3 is TGTGCCAGCAGCTTGAAGGCTAGCGGGAGTTCAGATACGCAGTATTTT. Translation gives CASSLKASGSSDTQYF. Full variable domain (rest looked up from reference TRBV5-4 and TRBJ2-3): ETGVTQSPTHLIKTRGQQVTLRCSSQSGHNTVSWYQQALGQGPQFIFQYYREEENGRGNFPPRFSGLQFPNYSSELNVNALELDDSALYLCASSLKASGSSDTQYFGPGTRLTVL.

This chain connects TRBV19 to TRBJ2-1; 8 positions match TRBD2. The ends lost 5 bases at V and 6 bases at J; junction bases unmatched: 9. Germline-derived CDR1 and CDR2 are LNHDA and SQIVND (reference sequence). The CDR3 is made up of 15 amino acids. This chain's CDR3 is CASSVTGTRLNEQFF. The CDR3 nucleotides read TGTGCCAGTAGTGTTACCGGGACTAGACTCAATGAGCAGTTCTTC.

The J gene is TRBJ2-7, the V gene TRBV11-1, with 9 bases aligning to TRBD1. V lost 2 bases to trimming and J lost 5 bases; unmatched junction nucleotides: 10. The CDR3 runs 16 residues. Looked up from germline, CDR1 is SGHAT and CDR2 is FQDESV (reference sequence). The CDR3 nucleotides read TGTGCCAGCAGCTTACTTCCGGGGACAGGGATCCACGAGCAGTACTTC. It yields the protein CASSLLPGTGIHEQYF.

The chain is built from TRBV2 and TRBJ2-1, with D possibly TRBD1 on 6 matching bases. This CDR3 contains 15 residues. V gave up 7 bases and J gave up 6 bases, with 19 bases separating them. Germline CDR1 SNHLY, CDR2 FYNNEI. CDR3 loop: CASTRDIPGVNEQFF. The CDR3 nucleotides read TGTGCCAGCACCCGGGACATCCCTGGGGTCAATGAGCAGTTCTTC.

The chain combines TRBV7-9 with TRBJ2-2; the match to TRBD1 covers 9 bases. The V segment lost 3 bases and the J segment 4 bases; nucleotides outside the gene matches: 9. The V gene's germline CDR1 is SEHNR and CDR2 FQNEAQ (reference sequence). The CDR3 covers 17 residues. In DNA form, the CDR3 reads TGTGCCAGCAGCTTCAGGATCGGACAGGGGCTCACCGGGGAGCTGTTTTTT. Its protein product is CASSFRIGQGLTGELFF.

The CDR3: CASSSTYEQYF. For the CDR3, the DNA is TGTGCCAGCTCATCGACCTACGAGCAGTACTTC. The rearrangement joins TRBV18 to TRBJ2-7, with D unclear. CDR3 length equals 11 residues. V shed 5 bases and J shed 2 bases, with 4 bases lying between them. Per the germline V gene, CDR1 is KGHSH and CDR2 is LQKENI.